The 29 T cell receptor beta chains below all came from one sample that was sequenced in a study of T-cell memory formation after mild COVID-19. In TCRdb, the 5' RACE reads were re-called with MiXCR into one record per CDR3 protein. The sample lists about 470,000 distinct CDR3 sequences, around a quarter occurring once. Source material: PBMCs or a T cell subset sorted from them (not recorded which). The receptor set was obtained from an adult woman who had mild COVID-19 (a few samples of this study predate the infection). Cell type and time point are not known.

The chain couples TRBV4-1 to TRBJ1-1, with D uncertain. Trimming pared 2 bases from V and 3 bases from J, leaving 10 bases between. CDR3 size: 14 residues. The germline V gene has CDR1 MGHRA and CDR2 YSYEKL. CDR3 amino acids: CASSQIIADTEAFF. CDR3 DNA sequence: TGCGCCAGCAGCCAAATAATAGCGGACACTGAAGCTTTCTTT.

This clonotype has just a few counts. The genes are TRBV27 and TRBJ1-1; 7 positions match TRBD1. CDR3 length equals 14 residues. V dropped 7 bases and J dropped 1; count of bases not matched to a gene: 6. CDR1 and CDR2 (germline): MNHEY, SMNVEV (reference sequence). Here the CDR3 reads CASIARDRNTEAFF. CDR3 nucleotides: TGTGCCAGCATCGCCCGGGACAGGAACACTGAAGCTTTCTTT.

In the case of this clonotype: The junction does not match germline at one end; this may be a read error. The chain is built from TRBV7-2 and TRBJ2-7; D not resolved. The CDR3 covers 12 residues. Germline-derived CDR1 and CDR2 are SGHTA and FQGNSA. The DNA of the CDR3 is TGTGCCATCAGCTTTGGCTCCTACGAGCAGTACTTC. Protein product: CAISFGSYEQYF.

The CDR3 bases are TGTGCCACCAGTGAGACTTTATATCAGCCCCAGCATTTT. Residues: CATSETLYQPQHF. The rearrangement uses TRBV24-1 and TRBJ1-5; D uncertain. This CDR3 has 13 amino acids. V dropped 4 bases and J dropped 5 bases, with 8 bases sitting between them. Germline V lookup: CDR1 KGHDR, CDR2 SFDVKD.

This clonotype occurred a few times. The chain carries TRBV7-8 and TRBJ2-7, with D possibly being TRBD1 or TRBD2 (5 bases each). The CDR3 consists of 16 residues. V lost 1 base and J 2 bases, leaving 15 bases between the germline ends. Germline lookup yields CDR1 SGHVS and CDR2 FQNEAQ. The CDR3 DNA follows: TGTGCCAGCAGCTTAGACGCTTGGGACGGGACCTACGAGCAGTACTTC. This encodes CASSLDAWDGTYEQYF.

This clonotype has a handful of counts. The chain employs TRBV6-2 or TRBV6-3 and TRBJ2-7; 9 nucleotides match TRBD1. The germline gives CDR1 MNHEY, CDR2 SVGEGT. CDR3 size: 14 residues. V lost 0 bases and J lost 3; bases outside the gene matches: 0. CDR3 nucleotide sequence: TGTGCCAGCAGTTACTCGACAGGGGGCTACGAGCAGTACGTC. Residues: CASSYSTGGYEQYV.

In DNA form, the CDR3 reads TGTGCCATCAGTGAGGTGTCTAGCTTCTACGAGCAGTACTTC. This encodes CAISEVSSFYEQYF. The rearrangement uses TRBV10-3 and TRBJ2-7; weak D call: TRBD2 (5 bases). This CDR3 has 14 residues. Germline V CDR1 and CDR2: ENHRY, SYGVKD. Between the trimmed V and J ends, which lost 2 bases and 3 bases, there was a span of 11 bases.

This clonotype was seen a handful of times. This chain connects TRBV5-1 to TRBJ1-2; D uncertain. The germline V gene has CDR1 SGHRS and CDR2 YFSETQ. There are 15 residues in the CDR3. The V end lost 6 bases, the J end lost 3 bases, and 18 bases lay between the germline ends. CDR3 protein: CASISLPGGDYGYTF. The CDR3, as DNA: TGCGCCAGCATCTCGCTACCAGGAGGTGACTATGGCTACACCTTC.

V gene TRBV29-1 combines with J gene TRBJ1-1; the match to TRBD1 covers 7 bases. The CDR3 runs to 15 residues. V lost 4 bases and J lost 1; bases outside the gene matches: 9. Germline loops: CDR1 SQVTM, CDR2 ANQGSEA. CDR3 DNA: TGCAGCGTTGTGGGGGACAGCACCCCGAACACTGAAGCTTTCTTT. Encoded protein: CSVVGDSTPNTEAFF.

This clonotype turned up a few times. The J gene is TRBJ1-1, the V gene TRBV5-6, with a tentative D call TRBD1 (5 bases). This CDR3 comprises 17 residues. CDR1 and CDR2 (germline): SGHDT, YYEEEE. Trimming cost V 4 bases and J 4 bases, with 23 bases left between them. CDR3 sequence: CASSPNPTDTAGTEAFF. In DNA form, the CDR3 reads TGTGCCAGCAGCCCGAACCCTACGGACACGGCGGGCACTGAAGCTTTCTTT. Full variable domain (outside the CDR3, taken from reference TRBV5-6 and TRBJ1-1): DAGVTQSPTHLIKTRGQQVTLRCSPKSGHDTVSWYQQALGQGPQFIFQYYEEEERQRGNFPDRFSGHQFPNYSSELNVNALLLGDSALYLCASSPNPTDTAGTEAFFGQGTRLTVV.

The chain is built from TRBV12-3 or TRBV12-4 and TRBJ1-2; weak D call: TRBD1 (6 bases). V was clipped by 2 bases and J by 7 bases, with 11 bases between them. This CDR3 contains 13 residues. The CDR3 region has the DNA TGTGCCAGCAGTTTATCATACAGGGCTGGCTACACCTTC. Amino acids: CASSLSYRAGYTF.

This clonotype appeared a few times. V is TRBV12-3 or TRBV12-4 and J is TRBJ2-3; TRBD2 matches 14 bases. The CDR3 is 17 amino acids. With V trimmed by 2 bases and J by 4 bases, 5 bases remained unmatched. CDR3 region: CASSLRRTSGRSDTQYF. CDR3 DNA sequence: TGTGCCAGCAGTTTACGGAGGACTAGCGGGAGGTCAGATACGCAGTATTTT.

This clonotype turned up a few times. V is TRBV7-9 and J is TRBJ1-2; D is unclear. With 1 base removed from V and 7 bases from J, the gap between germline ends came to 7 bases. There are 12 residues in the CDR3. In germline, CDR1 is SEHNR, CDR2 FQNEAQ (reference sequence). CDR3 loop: CASSLEGFGYTF. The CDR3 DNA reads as TGTGCCAGCAGCTTAGAAGGGTTTGGCTACACCTTC.

The CDR3 sequence is CASSDDRGPLHF. The CDR3 DNA sequence: TGCGCCAGCAGCGATGACAGGGGGCCCCTCCACTTT. This rearrangement joins TRBV5-1 to TRBJ1-6; TRBD1 aligns across 9 bases. There are 12 residues in the CDR3. Germline loops: CDR1 SGHRS, CDR2 YFSETQ. Trimming cost V 4 bases and J 13 bases; bases outside gene matches: 3.

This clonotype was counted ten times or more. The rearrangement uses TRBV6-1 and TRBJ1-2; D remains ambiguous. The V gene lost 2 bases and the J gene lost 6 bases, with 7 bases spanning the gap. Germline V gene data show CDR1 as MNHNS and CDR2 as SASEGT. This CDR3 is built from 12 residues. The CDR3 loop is CASSEFGDGYTF. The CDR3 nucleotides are TGTGCCAGCAGTGAATTCGGGGATGGCTACACCTTC.

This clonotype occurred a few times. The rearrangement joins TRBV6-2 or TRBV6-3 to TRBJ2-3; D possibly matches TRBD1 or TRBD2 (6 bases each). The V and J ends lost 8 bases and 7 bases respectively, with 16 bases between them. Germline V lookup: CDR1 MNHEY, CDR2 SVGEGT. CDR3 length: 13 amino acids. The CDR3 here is CASETGGMYTQYF. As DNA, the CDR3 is TGTGCCAGCGAGACAGGCGGGATGTATACGCAGTATTTT.

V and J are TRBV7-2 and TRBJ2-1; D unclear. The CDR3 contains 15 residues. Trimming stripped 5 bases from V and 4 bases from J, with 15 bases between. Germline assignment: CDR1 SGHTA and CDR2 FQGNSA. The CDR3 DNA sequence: TGTGCCAGCAGCCCCAGGCCATACCAATACAATGAGCAGTTCTTC. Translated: CASSPRPYQYNEQFF.

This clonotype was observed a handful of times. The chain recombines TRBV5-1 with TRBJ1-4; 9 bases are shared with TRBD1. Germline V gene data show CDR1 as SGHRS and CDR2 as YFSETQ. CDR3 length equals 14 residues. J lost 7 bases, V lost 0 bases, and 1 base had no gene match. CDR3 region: CASSLVTGGEKLFF. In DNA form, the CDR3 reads TGCGCCAGCAGCTTGGTGACAGGGGGTGAAAAACTGTTTTTT.

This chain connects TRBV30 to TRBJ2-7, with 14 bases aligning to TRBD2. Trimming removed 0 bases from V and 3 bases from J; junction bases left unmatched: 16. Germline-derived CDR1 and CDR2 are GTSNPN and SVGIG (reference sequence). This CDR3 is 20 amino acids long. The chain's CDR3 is CAWSVLSGLAGAKKNYEQYF. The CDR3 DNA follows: TGTGCCTGGAGTGTATTATCGGGACTAGCGGGAGCCAAGAAAAACTACGAGCAGTACTTC.

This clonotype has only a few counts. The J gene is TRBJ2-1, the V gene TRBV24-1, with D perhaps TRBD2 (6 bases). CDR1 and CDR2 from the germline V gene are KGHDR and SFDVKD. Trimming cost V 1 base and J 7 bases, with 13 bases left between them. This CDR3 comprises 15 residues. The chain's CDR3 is CATSDLTEGRNEQFF. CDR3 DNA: TGTGCCACCAGTGATTTAACGGAGGGGCGAAATGAGCAGTTCTTC.

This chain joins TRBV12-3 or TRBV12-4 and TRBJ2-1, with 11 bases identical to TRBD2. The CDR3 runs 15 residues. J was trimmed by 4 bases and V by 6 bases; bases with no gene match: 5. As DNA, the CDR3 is TGTGCCAGCAGGTTTACTAGCGGGGGATACAATGAGCAGTTCTTC. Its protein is CASRFTSGGYNEQFF.

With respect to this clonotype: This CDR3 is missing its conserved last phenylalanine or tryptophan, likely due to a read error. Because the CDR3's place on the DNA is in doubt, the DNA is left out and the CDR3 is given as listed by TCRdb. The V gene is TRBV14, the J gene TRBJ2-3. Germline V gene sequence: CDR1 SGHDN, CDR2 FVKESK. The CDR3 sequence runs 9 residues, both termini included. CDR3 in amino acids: CASSHSERL.

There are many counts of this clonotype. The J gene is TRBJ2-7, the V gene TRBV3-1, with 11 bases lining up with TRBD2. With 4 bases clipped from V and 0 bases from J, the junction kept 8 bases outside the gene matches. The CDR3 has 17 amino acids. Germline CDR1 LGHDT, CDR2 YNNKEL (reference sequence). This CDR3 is CASSPGLAEHFSYEQYF. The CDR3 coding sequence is TGTGCCAGCAGCCCGGGACTAGCGGAACATTTCTCCTACGAGCAGTACTTC.

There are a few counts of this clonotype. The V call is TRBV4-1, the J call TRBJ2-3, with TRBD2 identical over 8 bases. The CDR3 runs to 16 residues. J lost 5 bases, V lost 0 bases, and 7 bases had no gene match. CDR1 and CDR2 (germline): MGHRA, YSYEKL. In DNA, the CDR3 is TGCGCCAGCAGCCAAGATGCCGGGACTAGAGGAGATACGCAGTATTTT. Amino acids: CASSQDAGTRGDTQYF.

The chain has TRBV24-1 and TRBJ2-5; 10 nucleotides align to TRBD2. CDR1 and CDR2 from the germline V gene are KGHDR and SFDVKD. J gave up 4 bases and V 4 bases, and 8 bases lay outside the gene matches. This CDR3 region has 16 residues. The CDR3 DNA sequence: TGTGCCACCAGTGAACCGGCTAGCGGGAGACGAGAGACCCAGTACTTC. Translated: CATSEPASGRRETQYF.

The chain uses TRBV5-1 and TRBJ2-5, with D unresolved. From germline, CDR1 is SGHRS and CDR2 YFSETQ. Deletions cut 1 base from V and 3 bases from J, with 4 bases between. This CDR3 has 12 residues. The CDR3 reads CASSLREETQYF. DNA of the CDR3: TGCGCCAGCAGCTTGAGGGAAGAGACCCAGTACTTC. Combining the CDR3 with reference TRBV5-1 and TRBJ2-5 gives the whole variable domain KAGVTQTPRYLIKTRGQQVTLSCSPISGHRSVSWYQQTPGQGLQFLFEYFSETQRNKGNFPGRFSGRQFSNSRSEMNVSTLELGDSALYLCASSLREETQYFGPGTRLLVL.

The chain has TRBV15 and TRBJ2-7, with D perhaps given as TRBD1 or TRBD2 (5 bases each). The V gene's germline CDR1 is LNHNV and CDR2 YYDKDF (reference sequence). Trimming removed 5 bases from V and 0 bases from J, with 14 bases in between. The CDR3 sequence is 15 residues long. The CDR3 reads CATSRSPGLSYEQYF. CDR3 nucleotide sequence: TGTGCCACCAGCCGATCACCGGGGCTCTCCTACGAGCAGTACTTC.

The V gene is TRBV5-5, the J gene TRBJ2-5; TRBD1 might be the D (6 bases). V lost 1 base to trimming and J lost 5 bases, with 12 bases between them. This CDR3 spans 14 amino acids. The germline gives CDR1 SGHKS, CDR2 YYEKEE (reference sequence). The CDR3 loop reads CASSLSQGSETQYF. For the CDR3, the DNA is TGTGCCAGCAGCTTGTCTCAGGGGTCCGAGACCCAGTACTTC.

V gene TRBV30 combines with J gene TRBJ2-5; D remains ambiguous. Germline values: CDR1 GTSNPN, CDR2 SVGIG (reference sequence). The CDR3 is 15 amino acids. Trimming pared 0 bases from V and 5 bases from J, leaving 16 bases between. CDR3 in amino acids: CAWSVLHHEWETQYF. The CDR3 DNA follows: TGTGCCTGGAGTGTCCTCCATCACGAATGGGAGACCCAGTACTTC.